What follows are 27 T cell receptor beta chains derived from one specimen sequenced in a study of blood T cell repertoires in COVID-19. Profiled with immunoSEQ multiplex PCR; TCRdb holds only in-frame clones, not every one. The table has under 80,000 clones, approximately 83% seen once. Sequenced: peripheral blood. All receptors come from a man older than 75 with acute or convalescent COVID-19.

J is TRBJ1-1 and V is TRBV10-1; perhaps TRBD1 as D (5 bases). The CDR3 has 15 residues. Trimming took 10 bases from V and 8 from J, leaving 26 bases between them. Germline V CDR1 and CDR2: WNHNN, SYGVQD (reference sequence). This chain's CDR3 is CATDYPGPPTEEAFF. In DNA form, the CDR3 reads TGCGCCACCGATTATCCGGGTCCTCCGACAGAGGAAGCTTTCTTT.

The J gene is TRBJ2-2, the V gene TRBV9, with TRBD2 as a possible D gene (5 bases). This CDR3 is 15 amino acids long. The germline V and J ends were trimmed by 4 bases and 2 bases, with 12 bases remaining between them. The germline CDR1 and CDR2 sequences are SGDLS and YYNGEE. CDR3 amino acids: CASSPRRLNTGELFF. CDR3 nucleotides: TGTGCCAGCAGCCCCCGGAGGCTAAACACCGGGGAGCTGTTTTTT.

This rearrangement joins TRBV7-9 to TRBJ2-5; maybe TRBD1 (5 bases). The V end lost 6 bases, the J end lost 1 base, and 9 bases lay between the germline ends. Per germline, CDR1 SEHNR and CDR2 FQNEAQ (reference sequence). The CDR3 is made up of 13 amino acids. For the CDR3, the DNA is TGTGCCAGCAGAAAGACAGTCCAAGAGACCCAGTACTTC. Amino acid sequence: CASRKTVQETQYF.

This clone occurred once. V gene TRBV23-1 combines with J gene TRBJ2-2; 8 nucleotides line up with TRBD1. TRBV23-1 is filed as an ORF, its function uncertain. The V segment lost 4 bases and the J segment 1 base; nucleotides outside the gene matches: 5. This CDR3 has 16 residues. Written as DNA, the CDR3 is TGCGCCAGCAGTCCACCGGGACAGGTGAACACCGGGGAGCTGTTTTTT. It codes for CASSPPGQVNTGELFF.

In DNA form, the CDR3 reads TGTGCCAGCAGTTACTCCCCGGGACAGGTGTACGAGCAGTACTTC. Translating it yields CASSYSPGQVYEQYF. The rearrangement links TRBV6-6 to TRBJ2-7; TRBD1 matches 8 bases. Per germline, CDR1 MNHNY and CDR2 SVGAGI (reference sequence). This CDR3 is 15 amino acids long. V shed 0 bases and J 4 bases; nucleotides not matched to a gene: 5.

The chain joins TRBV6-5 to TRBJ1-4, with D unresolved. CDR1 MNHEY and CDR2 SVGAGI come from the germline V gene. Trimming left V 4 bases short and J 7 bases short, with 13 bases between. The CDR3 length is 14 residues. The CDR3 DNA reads TGTGCCAGCAGTTCTCTCTTAGCTACTGAAAAACTGTTTTTT. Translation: CASSSLLATEKLFF.

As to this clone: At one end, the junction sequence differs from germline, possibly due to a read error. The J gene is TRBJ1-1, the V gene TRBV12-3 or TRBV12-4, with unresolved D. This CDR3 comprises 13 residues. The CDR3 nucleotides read TGTGCCAGCAGTTTAGGGATGGGCTCTGAGGCTTTCTTT. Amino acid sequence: CASSLGMGSEAFF.

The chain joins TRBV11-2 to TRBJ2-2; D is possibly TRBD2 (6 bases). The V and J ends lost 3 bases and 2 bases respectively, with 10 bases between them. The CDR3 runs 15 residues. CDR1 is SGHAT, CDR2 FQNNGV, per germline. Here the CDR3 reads CASSFLGLNTGELFF. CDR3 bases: TGTGCCAGCAGCTTCCTGGGACTCAACACCGGGGAGCTGTTTTTT.

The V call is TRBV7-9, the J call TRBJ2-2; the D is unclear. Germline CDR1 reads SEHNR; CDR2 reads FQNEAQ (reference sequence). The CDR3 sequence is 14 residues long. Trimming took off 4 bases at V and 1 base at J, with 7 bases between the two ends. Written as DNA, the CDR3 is TGTGCCAGCAGCTCGAACAGGAACACCGGGGAGCTGTTTTTT. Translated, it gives CASSSNRNTGELFF.

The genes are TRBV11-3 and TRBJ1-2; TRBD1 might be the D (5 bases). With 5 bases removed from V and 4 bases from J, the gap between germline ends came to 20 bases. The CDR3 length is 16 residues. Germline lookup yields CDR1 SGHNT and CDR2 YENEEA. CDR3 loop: CASSQREKGSPYGYTF. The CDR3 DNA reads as TGTGCCAGCAGCCAAAGAGAGAAGGGGTCCCCCTATGGCTACACCTTC.

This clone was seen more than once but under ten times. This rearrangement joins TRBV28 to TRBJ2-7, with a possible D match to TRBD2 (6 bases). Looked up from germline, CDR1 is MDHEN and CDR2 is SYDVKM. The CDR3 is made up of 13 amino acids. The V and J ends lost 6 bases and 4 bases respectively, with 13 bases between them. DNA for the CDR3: TGTGCCAGCAGAAGGAGGGCGGAATACGAGCAGTACTTC. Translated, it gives CASRRRAEYEQYF.

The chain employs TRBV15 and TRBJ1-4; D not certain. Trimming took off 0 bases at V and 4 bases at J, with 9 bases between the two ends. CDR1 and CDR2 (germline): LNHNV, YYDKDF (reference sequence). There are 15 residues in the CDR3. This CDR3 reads CATSRDKQHNEKLFF. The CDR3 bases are TGTGCCACCAGCAGAGATAAACAGCATAATGAAAAACTGTTTTTT.

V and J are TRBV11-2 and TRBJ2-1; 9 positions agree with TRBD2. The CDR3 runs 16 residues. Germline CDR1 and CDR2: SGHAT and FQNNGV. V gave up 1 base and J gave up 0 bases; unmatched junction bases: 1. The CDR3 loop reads CASSLGAGGSYNEQFF. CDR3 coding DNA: TGTGCCAGCAGCTTAGGAGCGGGGGGCTCCTACAATGAGCAGTTCTTC.

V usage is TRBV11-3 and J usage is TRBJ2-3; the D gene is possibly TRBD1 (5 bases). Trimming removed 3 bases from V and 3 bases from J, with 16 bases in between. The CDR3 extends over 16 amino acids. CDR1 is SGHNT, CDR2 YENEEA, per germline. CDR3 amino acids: CASSLAQGASTDTQYF. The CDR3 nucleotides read TGTGCCAGCAGCTTGGCTCAAGGGGCCTCTACAGATACGCAGTATTTT.

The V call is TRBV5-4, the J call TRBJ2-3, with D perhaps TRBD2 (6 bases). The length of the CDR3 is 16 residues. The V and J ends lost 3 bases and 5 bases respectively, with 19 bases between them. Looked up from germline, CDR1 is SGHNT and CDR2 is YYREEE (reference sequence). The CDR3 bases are TGTGCCAGCAGCTCGGATCCCCCCGGAGGGGTAGATACGCAGTATTTT. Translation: CASSSDPPGGVDTQYF.

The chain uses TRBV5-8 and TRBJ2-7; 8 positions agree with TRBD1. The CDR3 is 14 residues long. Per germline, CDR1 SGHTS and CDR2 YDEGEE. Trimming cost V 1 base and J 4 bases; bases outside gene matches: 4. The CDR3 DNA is TGTGCCAGCAGCTTGTCCGACAGGGGTTACGAGCAGTACTTC. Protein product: CASSLSDRGYEQYF.

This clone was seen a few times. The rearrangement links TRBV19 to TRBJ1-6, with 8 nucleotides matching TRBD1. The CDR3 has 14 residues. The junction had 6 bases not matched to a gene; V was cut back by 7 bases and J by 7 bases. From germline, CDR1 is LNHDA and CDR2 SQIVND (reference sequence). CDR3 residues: CASTPGTGNSPLHF. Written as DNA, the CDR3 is TGTGCCAGTACCCCCGGGACAGGCAATTCACCCCTCCACTTT.

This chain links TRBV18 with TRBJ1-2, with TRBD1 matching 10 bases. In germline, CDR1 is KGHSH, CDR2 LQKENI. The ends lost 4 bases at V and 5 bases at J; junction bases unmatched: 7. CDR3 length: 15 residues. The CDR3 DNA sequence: TGTGCCAGCTCACTGGGACAGGGGACCCTTTATGGCTACACCTTC. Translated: CASSLGQGTLYGYTF.

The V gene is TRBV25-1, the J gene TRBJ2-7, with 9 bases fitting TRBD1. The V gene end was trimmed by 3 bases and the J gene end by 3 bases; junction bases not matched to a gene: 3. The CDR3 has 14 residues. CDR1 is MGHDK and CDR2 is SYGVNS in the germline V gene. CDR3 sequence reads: CASSDDRGIYEQYF. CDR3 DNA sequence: TGTGCCAGCAGTGACGACAGGGGGATCTACGAGCAGTACTTC.

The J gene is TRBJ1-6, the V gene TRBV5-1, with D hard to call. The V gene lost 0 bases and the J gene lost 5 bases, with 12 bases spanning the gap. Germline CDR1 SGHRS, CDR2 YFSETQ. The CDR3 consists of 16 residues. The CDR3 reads CASSLESSGNNSPLHF. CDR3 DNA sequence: TGCGCCAGCAGCTTGGAAAGTTCCGGGAATAATTCACCCCTCCACTTT.

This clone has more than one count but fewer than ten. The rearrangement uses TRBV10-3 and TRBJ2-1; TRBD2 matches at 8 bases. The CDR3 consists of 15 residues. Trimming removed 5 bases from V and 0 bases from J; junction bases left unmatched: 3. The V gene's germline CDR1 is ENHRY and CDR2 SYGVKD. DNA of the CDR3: TGTGCCATCAGTAGCGGGAGAGGCTCCTACAATGAGCAGTTCTTC. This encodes CAISSGRGSYNEQFF.

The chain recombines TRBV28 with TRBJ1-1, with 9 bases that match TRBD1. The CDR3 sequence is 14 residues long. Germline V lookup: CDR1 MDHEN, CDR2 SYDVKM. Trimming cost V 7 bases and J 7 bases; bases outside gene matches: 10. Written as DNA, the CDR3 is TGTGCCAGCACCCGGGACAGGGTATTTGGTGAAGCTTTCTTT. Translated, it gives CASTRDRVFGEAFF.

This CDR3 reads CASRFITSAQEQFF. The DNA of the CDR3 is TGTGCCAGCAGATTCATCACTAGTGCACAGGAGCAGTTCTTC. V is TRBV28 and J is TRBJ2-1, with D possibly being TRBD2 (5 bases). Deletions cut 6 bases from V and 10 bases from J, with 19 bases between. The CDR3 spans 14 residues. Germline lookup yields CDR1 MDHEN and CDR2 SYDVKM.

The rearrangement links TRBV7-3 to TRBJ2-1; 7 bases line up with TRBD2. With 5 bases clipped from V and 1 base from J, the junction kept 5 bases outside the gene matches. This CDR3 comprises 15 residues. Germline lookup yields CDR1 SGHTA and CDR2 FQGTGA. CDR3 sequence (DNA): TGTGCCAGCAGCGGTACAGCGGGATCCTACAATGAGCAGTTCTTC. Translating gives CASSGTAGSYNEQFF.

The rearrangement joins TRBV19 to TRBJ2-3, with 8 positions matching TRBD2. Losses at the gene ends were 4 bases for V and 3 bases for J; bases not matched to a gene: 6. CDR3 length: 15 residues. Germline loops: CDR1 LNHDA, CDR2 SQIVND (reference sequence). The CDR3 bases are TGTGCCAGTAGTACACAGGGCGGGAGGACAGATACGCAGTATTTT. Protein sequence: CASSTQGGRTDTQYF.

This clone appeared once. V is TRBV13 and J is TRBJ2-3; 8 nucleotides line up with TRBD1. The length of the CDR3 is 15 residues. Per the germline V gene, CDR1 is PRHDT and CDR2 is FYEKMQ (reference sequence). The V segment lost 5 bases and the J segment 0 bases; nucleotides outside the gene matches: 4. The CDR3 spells CASSKDRGSTDTQYF. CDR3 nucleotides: TGTGCCAGCAGCAAAGACAGGGGAAGCACAGATACGCAGTATTTT.

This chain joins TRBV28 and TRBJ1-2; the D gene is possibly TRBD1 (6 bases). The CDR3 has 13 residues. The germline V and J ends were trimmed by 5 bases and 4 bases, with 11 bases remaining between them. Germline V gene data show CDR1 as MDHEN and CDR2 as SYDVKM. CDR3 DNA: TGTGCCAGCAGTGCACAGGGAATCTATGGCTACACCTTC. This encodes CASSAQGIYGYTF.